Listed here is a single T cell receptor (beta chain). Its cognate antigen is unknown. This sample was included in a study of naive and memory T cell subsets. Findings and caveats of the study: Over 85% of naive TCR sequences appeared only once after error correction, unlike memory subsets.

CD8 T cells were positively selected from what remained after CD4 positive selection. Cells stained for CD3, CD4, CD8, CD45RA, CD27 and viability were sorted into four CD45RA/CD27 subsets. Both TRBC1 and TRBC2 were covered by a beta constant-region primer of two equimolar oligonucleotides. One entry per CDR3 protein, called by TCRdb with MiXCR from the UMI-ligation and nested PCR reads. The sample lists some 87,000 distinct CDR3 sequences, roughly 7.3% occurring once. This TCR derives from a human donor in good health. Sequenced: central memory CD4+ T cells from blood.

CDR3 DNA sequence: TGTGCCATCAAGCCGGGACAGGGTGGCTACGAGCAGTACTTC. Translated, it gives CAIKPGQGGYEQYF. The chain combines TRBV10-3 with TRBJ2-7; 9 bases map to TRBD1. This CDR3 is built from 14 residues. After removal of 7 bases from V and 3 bases from J, the junction contained 7 bases not matched to a gene. The germline V gene has CDR1 ENHRY and CDR2 SYGVKD.